The source of this T cell receptor beta chain is a study of blood T cell repertoires in COVID-19. About the study: COVID-19 samples, acute and convalescent, were from the United States, Italy and Spain. PBMCs, B-cell-depleted T cells, or T cells were the source of the cDNA or gDNA that made up the material.

Looked up from germline, CDR1 is SGDLS and CDR2 is YYNGEE. The V end was cut by 5 bases, the J end by 8 bases, with 16 bases between. The CDR3 extends over 13 amino acids. This clone has just a few counts. Original analysis: Amplified reference gene primers provided the basis for estimating nucleated cell counts. Here immunoSEQ multiplex PCR was the method, and the copy in TCRdb shows in-frame clones only, minus some. The D gene and trimming were derived from the DNA, and the V and J assignments and clone size from that table. The data contain a few hundred thousand clones, 80% to 90% of them singletons.

The specimen sequenced was peripheral blood. V usage is TRBV9 and J usage is TRBJ1-2; D is unclear. This clonotype originated in a woman aged 45-65 years with acute or convalescent COVID-19. CDR3 region: CASSRWPPVGYTF. CDR3 nucleotide sequence: TGTGCCAGCAGTCGATGGCCCCCCGTCGGCTACACCTTC.